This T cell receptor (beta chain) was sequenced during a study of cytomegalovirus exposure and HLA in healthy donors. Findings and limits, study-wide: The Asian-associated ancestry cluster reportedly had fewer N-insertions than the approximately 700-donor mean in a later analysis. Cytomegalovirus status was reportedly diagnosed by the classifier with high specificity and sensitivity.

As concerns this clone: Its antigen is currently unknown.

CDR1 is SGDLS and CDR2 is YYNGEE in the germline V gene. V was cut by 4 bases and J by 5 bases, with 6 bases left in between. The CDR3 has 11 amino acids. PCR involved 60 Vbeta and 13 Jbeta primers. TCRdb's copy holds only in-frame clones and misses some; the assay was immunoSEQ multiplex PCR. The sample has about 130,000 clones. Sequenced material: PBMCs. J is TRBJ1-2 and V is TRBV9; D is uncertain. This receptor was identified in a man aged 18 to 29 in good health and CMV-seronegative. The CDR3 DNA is TGTGCCAGCAGCACGGTATATGGCTACACCTTC. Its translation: CASSTVYGYTF.